Listed below are T cell receptor beta chains from one sample, sequenced in a study of cytomegalovirus exposure and HLA in healthy donors. Data came from immunoSEQ multiplex PCR; TCRdb stores just in-frame clones and leaves some out. Of approximately 140,000 clones in the sample, approximately 80% were seen once. The sample was PBMCs. The receptors shown here come from a male donor in good health and CMV-seronegative. Each CDR3 is given without its conserved first and last residue. D genes are given only for firm matches.

J: TRBJ2-2; D: TRBD2; V: TRBV5-6; CDR3: ASSWMTSGNTGELF
J: TRBJ2-2; D: .; V: TRBV19; CDR3: ASNLQPTNTGELF
J: TRBJ1-1; D: TRBD1; V: TRBV6-4; CDR3: ASRLYRGKNTEAF
J: TRBJ2-1; D: .; V: TRBV18; CDR3: ASSQTGSNEQF
J: TRBJ2-2; D: TRBD1; V: TRBV7-9; CDR3: ASSPWTGTGELF
J: TRBJ2-1; D: TRBD2; V: TRBV4-1; CDR3: ASSQLTSGGYNEQF
J: TRBJ1-1; D: .; V: TRBV27; CDR3: ASSLSNRGTEAF
J: TRBJ2-1; D: TRBD2; V: TRBV7-9; CDR3: ASRTLGAGLADNEQF
J: TRBJ2-3; D: .; V: TRBV29-1; CDR3: SVVGRMGADTQY
J: TRBJ2-1; D: TRBD2; V: TRBV5-1; CDR3: ASSLVAGGNNEQF
J: TRBJ1-5; D: .; V: TRBV15; CDR3: ATSRDGAPQH
J: .; D: .; V: TRBV2; CDR3: ASSDEPWSEQY
J: TRBJ1-1; D: TRBD1; V: TRBV30; CDR3: AWDPGTGVVDTEAF
J: TRBJ2-7; D: TRBD1; V: TRBV28; CDR3: ASSSFWTGVVEQY
J: TRBJ2-1; D: TRBD1; V: TRBV29-1; CDR3: SEGQGDYNEQF
J: TRBJ2-7; D: TRBD1; V: TRBV7-9; CDR3: ASSTRDSPYEQY
J: TRBJ2-3; D: .; V: TRBV10-3; CDR3: AIKIAGSTDTQY
J: TRBJ2-5; D: .; V: TRBV4-3; CDR3: ASSQHRDSQETQY
J: TRBJ2-5; D: .; V: TRBV30; CDR3: AWTRSQETQY
J: TRBJ2-1; D: TRBD2; V: TRBV7-2; CDR3: ASSRRLAEQQF
J: TRBJ2-2; D: TRBD1; V: TRBV7-6; CDR3: ASSSLGTLGQGSSTGELF
J: TRBJ2-7; D: TRBD2; V: TRBV10-3; CDR3: AISVAGGKNEQY
J: TRBJ2-7; D: TRBD1; V: TRBV19; CDR3: ASSISGQTYEQY
J: TRBJ1-1; D: TRBD1; V: TRBV6-6; CDR3: ASSVTGVTEAF
J: TRBJ2-7; D: .; V: TRBV5-1; CDR3: ASSPVLIDEQY
J: TRBJ2-7; D: TRBD2; V: TRBV5-5; CDR3: ASSRASGPSYEQY
J: TRBJ2-7; D: .; V: TRBV7-2; CDR3: ASSLLGRVSYEQY
J: TRBJ2-7; D: .; V: TRBV27; CDR3: ASSFTGSSYEQY
J: TRBJ2-1; D: TRBD2; V: TRBV7-3; CDR3: ASSGSTSGYNEQF